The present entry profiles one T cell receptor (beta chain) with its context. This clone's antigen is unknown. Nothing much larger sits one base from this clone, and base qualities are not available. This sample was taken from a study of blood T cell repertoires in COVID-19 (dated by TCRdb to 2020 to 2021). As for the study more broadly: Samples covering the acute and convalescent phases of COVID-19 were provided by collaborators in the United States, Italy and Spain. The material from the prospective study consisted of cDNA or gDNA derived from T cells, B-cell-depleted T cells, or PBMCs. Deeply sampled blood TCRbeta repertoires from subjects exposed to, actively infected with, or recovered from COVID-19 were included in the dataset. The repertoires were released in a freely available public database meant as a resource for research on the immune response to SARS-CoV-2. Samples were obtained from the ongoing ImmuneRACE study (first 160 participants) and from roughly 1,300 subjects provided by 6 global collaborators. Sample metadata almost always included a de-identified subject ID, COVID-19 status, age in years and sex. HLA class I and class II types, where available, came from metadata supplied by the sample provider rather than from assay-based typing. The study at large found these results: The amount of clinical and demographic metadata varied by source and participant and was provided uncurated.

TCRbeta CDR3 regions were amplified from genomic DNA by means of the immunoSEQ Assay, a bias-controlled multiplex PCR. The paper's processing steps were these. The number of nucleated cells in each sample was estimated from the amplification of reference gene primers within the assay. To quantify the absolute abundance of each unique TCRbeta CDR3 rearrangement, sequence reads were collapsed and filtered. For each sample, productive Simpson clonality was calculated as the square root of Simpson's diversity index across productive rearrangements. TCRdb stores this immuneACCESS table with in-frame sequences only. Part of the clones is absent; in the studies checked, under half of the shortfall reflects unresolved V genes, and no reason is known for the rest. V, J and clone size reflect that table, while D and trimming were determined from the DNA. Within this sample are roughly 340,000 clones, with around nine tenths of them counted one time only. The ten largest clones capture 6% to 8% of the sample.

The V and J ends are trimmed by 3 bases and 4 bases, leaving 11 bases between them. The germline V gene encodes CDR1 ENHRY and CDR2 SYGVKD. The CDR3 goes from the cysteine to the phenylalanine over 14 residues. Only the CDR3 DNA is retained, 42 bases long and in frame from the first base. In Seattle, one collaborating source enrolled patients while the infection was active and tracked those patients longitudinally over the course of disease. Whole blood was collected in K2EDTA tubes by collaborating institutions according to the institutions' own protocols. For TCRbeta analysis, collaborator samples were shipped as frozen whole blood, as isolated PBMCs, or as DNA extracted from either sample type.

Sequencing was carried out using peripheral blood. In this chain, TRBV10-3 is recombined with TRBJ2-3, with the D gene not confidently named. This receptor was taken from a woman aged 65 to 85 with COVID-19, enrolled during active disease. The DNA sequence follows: TGTGCCATCAGTGACCCTTTCCCGGCAGATACGCAGTATTTT. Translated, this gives CAISDPFPADTQYF.